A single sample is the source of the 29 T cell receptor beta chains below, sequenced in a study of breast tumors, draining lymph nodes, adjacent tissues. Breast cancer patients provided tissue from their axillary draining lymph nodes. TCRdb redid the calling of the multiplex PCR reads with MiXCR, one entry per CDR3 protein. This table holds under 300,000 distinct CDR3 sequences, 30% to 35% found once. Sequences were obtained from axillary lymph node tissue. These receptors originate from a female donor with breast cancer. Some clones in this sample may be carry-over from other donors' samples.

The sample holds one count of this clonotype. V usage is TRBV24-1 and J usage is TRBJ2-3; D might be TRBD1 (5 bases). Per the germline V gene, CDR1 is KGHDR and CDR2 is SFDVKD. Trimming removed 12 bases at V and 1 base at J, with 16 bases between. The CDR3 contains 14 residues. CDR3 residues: CAGSSGQGTDTQYF. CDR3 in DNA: TGTGCCGGCTCATCCGGACAAGGCACAGATACGCAGTATTTT.

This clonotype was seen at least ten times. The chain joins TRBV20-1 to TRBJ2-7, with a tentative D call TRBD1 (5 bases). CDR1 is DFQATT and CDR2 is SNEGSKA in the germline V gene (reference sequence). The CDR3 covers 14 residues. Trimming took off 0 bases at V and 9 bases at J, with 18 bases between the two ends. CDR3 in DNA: TGCAGTGCTAGAGAAGGGCAGGGTCTACGTGGGCAGTACTTC. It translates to CSAREGQGLRGQYF.

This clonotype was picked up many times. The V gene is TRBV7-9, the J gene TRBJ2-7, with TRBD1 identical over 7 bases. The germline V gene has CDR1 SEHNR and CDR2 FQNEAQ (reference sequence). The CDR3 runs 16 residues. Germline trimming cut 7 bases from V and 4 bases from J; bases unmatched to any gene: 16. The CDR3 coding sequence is TGTGCCAGCACCTCCACCAGGGACAGCCCGACTTACGAGCAGTACTTC. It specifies CASTSTRDSPTYEQYF.

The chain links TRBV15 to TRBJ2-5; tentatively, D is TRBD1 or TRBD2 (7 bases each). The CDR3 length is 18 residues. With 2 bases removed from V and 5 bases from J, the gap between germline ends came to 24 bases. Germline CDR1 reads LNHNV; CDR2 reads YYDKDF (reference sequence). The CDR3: CATSRSGDRGGARETQYF. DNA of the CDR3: TGTGCCACCAGCAGATCAGGGGACAGAGGGGGGGCGCGGGAGACCCAGTACTTC.

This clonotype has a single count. CDR3 DNA: TGCAGTGCCACTAAGACAGGTTCCTACTTC. This sequence encodes CSATKTGSYF. This sequence joins TRBV20-1 and TRBJ2-5, with a weak D call TRBD1 (6 bases). CDR3 length equals 10 residues. The germline V gene encodes CDR1 DFQATT and CDR2 SNEGSKA (reference sequence). V shed 6 bases and J shed 14 bases, with 16 bases lying between them.

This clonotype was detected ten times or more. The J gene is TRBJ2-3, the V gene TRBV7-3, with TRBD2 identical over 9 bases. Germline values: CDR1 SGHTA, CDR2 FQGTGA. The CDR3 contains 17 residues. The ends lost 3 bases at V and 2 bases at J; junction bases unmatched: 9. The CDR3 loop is CASSLFPSGDYTDTQYF. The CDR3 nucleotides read TGTGCCAGCAGCTTGTTTCCTAGCGGGGATTACACAGATACGCAGTATTTT. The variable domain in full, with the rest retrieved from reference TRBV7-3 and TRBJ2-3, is GAGVSQTPSNKVTEKGKYVELRCDPISGHTALYWYRQSLGQGPEFLIYFQGTGAADDSGLPNDRFFAVRPEGSVSTLKIQRTERGDSAVYLCASSLFPSGDYTDTQYFGPGTRLTVL.

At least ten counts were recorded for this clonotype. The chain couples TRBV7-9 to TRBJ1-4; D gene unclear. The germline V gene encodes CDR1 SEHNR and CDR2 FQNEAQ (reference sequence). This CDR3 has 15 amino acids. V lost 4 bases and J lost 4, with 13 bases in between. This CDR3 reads CASSSREPSNEKLFF. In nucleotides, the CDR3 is TGTGCCAGCAGCTCGCGGGAGCCGAGTAATGAAAAACTGTTTTTT.

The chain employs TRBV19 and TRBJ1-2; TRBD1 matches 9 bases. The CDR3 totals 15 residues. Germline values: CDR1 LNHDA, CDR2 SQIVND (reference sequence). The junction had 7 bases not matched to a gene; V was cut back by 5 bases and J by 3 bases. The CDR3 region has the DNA TGTGCCAGTAGTCCAGGACAGGGGTGGGACTATGGCTACACCTTC. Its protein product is CASSPGQGWDYGYTF.

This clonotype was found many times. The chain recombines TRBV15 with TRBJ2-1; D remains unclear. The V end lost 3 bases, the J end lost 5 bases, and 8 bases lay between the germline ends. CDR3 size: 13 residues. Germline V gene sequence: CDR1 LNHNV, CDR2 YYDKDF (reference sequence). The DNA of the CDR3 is TGTGCCACCAGCAGGTGGGTTGACAATGAGCAGTTCTTC. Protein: CATSRWVDNEQFF.

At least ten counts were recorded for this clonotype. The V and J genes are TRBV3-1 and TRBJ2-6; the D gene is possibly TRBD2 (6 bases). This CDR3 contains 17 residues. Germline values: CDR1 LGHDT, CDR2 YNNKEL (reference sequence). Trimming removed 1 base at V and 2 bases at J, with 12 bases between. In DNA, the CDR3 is TGTGCCAGCAGCCAAGTTAACCCGGGGGCTGGGGCCAACGTCCTGACTTTC. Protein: CASSQVNPGAGANVLTF.

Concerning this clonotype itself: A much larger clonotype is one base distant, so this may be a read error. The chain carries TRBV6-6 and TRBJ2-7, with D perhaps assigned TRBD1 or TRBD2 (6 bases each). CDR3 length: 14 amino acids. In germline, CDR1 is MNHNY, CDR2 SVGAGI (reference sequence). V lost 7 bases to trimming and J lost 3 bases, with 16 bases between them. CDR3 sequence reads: CASKRAGAYYEQYF. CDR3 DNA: TGTGCCAGCAAGCGGGCAGGGGCCTACTACGAGCAGTACTTC.

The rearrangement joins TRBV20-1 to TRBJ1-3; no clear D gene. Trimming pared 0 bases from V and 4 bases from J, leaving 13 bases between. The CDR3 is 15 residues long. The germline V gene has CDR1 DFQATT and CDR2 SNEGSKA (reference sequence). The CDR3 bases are TGCAGTGCTAGAGATCCCCGGGGAGGGGGAAACACCATATATTTT. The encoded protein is CSARDPRGGGNTIYF.

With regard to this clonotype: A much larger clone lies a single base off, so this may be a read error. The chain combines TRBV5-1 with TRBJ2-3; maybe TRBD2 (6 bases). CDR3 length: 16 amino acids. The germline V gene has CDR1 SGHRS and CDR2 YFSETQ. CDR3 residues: CASSVKGRGNTDTRYF. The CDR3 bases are TGTGCCAGCAGCGTAAAGGGGCGGGGTAACACAGATACGCGGTATTTT.

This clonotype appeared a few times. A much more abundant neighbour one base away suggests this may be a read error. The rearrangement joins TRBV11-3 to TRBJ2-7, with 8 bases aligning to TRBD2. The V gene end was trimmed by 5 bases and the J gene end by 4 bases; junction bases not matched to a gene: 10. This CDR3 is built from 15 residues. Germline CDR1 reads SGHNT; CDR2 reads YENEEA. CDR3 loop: CASSTAGAPLYEQYF. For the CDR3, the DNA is TGTGCCAGCAGCACAGCGGGAGCTCCCCTTTACGAGCAGTACTTC.

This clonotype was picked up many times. The CDR3 protein is CASNTGGRGNTIYF. Written as DNA, the CDR3 is TGTGCCAGCAATACCGGAGGCCGTGGAAACACCATATATTTT. This rearrangement joins TRBV12-3 or TRBV12-4 to TRBJ1-3; D unresolved. CDR3 length: 14 residues. V dropped 7 bases and J dropped 3 bases, with 13 bases sitting between them.

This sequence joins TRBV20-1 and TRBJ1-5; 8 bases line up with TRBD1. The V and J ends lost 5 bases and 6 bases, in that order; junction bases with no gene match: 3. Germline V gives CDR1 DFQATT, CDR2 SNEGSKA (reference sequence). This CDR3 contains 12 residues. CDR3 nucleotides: TGCAGTGCTCGGGGGACAGGTCAGCCCCAGCATTTT. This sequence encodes CSARGTGQPQHF.

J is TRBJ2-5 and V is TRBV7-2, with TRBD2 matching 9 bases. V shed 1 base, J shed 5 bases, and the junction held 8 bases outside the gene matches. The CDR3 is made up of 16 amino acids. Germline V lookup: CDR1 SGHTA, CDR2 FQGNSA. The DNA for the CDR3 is TGTGCCAGCAGCTTAGGACTAGCGGTACGCCATGAGACCCAGTACTTC. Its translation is CASSLGLAVRHETQYF.

The CDR3 bases are TGTGCCAGCAGCTTAGTCTTTTTCAGGGATGCACAGAACACTGAAGCTTTCTTT. Translated, it gives CASSLVFFRDAQNTEAFF. The V gene is TRBV7-2, the J gene TRBJ1-1, with D maybe TRBD1 (5 bases). The CDR3 has 18 amino acids. The germline gives CDR1 SGHTA, CDR2 FQGNSA. V was cut by 1 base and J by 1 base, with 19 bases left in between.

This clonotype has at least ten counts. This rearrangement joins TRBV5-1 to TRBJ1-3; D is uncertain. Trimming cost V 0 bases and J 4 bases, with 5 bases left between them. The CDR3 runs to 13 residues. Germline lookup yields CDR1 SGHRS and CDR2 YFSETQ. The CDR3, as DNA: TGCGCCAGCAGCTTGGACTTCGGAAACACCATATATTTT. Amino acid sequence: CASSLDFGNTIYF.

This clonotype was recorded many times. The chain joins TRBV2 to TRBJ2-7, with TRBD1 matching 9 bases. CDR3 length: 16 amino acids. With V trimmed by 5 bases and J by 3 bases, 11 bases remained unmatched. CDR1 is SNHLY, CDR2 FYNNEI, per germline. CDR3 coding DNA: TGTGCCAGCAGTTATGACAGGGGGAATTGGGGCTACGAGCAGTACTTC. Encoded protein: CASSYDRGNWGYEQYF.

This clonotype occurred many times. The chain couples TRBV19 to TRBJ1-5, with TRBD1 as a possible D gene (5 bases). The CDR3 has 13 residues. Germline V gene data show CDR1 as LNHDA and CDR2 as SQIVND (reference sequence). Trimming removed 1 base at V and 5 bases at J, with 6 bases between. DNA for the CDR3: TGTGCCAGTAGTATAGCCAGGGATCAGCCCCAGCATTTT. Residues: CASSIARDQPQHF.

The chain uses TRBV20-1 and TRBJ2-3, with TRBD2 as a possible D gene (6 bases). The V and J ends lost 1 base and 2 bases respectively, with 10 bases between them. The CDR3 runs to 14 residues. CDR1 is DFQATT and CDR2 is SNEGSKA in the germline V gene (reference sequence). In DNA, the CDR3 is TGCAGTGCTAGAGGTGGAGGGCCCACAGATACGCAGTATTTT. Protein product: CSARGGGPTDTQYF.

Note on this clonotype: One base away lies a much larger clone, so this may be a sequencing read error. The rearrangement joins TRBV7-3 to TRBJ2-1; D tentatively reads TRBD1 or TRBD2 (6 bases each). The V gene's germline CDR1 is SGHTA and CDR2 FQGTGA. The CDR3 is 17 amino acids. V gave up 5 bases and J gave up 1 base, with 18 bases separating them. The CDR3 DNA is TGTGCCAGCAGCCCGAGGGGGGCGAGAAGTTCCTACAATGAGCAGTTCTTC. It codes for CASSPRGARSSYNEQFF. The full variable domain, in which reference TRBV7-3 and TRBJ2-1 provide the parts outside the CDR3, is GAGVSQTPSNKVTEKGKYVELRCDPISGHTALYWYRQSLGQGPEFLIYFQGTGAADDSGLPNDRFFAVRPEGSVSTLKIQRTERGDSAVYLCASSPRGARSSYNEQFFGPGTRLTVL.

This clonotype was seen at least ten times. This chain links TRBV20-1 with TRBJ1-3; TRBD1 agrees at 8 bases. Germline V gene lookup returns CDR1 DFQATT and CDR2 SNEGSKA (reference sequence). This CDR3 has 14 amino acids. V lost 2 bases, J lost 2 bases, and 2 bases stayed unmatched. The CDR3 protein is CSARKTGAGNTIYF. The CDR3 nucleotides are TGCAGTGCTAGAAAGACAGGGGCTGGAAACACCATATATTTT.

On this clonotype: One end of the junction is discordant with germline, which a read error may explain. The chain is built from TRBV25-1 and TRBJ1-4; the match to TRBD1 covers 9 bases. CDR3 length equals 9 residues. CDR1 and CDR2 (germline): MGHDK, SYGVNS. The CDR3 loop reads CASSAGTGF. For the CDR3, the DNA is TGTGCCAGCAGCGCCGGGACAGGGTTT.

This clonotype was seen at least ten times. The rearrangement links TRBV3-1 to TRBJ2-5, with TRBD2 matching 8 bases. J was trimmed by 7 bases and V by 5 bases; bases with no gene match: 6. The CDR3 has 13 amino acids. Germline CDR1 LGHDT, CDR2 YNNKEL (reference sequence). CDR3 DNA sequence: TGTGCCAGCAGCTCCACCGGGGGGGCGACCCAGTACTTC. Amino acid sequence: CASSSTGGATQYF.

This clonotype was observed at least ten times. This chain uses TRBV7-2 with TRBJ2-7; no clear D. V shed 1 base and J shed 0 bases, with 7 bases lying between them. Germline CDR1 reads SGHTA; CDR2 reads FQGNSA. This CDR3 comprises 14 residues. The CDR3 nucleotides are TGTGCCAGCAGCTTAGACGGTAGCTCCTACGAGCAGTACTTC. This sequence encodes CASSLDGSSYEQYF.

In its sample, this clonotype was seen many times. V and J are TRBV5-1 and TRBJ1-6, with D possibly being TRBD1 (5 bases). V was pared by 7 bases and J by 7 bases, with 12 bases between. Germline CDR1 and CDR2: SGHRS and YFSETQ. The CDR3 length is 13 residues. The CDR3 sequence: CASWGDSNSPLHF. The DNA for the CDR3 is TGCGCCAGCTGGGGGGACTCAAATTCACCCCTCCACTTT. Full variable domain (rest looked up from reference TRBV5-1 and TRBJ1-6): KAGVTQTPRYLIKTRGQQVTLSCSPISGHRSVSWYQQTPGQGLQFLFEYFSETQRNKGNFPGRFSGRQFSNSRSEMNVSTLELGDSALYLCASWGDSNSPLHFGNGTRLTVT.

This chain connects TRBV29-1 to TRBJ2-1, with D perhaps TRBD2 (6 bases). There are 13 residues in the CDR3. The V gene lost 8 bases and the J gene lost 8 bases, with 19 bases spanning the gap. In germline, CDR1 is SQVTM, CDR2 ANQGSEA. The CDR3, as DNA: TGCAGCACCATAGCGGAACTGGGGGATGAGCAGTTCTTC. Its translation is CSTIAELGDEQFF.